These T cell receptor beta chains were read from a single sample in a study of human T cells and chemical hapten exposure. TCRdb re-analysed the RACE reads in MiXCR, keeping a single row per CDR3 protein. The sample lists about 82,000 distinct CDR3 sequences, about 10% occurring once. The source was whole blood, collected in connection with sensitization to the hapten diphenylcyclopropenone (DPC). All receptors derive from a woman between 45 and 60 years old with alopecia areata. Some clones in this sample may be carry-over from other donors' samples. CDR3s include the opening cysteine and the closing phenylalanine or tryptophan. The D gene is left open where the match is weak. Not every row has a clone size; where given, it reads once, few, many or a size class.

TRBD1 TRBJ2-7 TRBV7-2 15 few CASSRSGQGAREQYF TGTGCCAGCAGCCGCTCTGGGCAGGGGGCGCGCGAGCAGTACTTC
NA TRBJ2-3 TRBV29-1 16 few CSVRGLSGVNTDTQYF TGCAGCGTTAGGGGGCTTTCGGGAGTGAACACAGATACGCAGTATTTT
NA TRBJ1-2 TRBV28 15 NA CASSLYSGLGYGYTF TGTGCCAGCAGTTTATATTCGGGGCTGGGCTATGGCTACACCTTC
NA TRBJ1-2 TRBV27 14 NA CASSLQGGVYGYTF TGTGCCAGCAGTCTACAGGGAGGAGTCTATGGCTACACCTTC
NA TRBJ2-7 TRBV21-1 15 few CASSDYGTICCEQYF TGTGCCAGCAGCGATTACGGGACGATATGCTGCGAGCAGTACTTC
TRBD2 TRBJ2-7 TRBV3-1 16 few CASSRYLAAGTYEQYF TGTGCCAGCAGCCGTTACCTGGCAGCGGGGACCTACGAGCAGTACTTC
TRBD1 TRBJ2-7 TRBV30 13 few CAFRDRRSGEQYF TGTGCTTTCCGGGACAGAAGGAGCGGTGAGCAGTACTTC
NA TRBJ2-1 TRBV7-2 11 many CASSLWDEQFF TGTGCCAGCAGCCTTTGGGATGAGCAGTTCTTC
NA TRBJ1-5 TRBV7-8 13 NA CASSLAGDQPQHF TGTGCCAGCAGCTTAGCGGGAGATCAGCCCCAGCATTTT
NA TRBJ1-5 TRBV7-6 15 few CASSLEPGFNQPQHF TGTGCCAGCAGCTTAGAGCCAGGGTTCAATCAGCCCCAGCATTTT
TRBD2 TRBJ2-1 TRBV11-2 14 many CASSLRGSWDEQFF TGTGCCAGCAGCTTACGCGGGAGTTGGGATGAGCAGTTCTTC
TRBD2 TRBJ2-1 TRBV2 17 few CASSPLGAGGVRVEQFF TGTGCCAGCAGTCCCCTGGGAGCGGGAGGTGTGCGGGTTGAGCAGTTCTTC
NA TRBJ2-7 TRBV6-1 15 NA CASTEGMLLPYEQYF TGTGCCAGCACGGAGGGCATGCTGCTACCCTACGAGCAGTACTTC
NA TRBJ2-3 TRBV7-6 16 many CASSLVLAPDLATQYF TGTGCCAGCAGCTTAGTCTTAGCGCCAGATTTGGCTACGCAGTATTTT
NA TRBJ1-2 TRBV6-5 12 many CASSRRPYGYTF TGTGCCAGCAGTAGGCGTCCCTATGGCTACACCTTC
TRBD2 TRBJ2-1 TRBV11-2 16 many CASSRGGRVSYNEQFF TGTGCCAGCAGCCGGGGCGGGAGAGTCTCCTACAATGAGCAGTTCTTC
TRBD2 TRBJ2-1 TRBV4-1 15 many CASSQGTLAGGLQFF TGCGCCAGCAGCCAAGGCACACTAGCGGGAGGGCTACAGTTCTTC
NA TRBJ1-1 TRBV15 14 many CATSRDKARLAAFF TGTGCCACCAGCAGAGATAAAGCGCGGCTCGCAGCTTTCTTT
NA TRBJ2-1 TRBV28 14 few CASSPPRQLPEQFF TGTGCCAGCAGCCCCCCGAGACAGTTACCTGAGCAGTTCTTC
NA TRBJ1-1 TRBV12-3/TRBV12-4 13 NA CASSPTGRVEAFF TGTGCCAGCAGTCCGACGGGACGGGTTGAAGCTTTCTTT
TRBD2 TRBJ2-7 TRBV7-6 15 NA CASSKGLAASYEQYF TGTGCCAGCAGCAAGGGACTAGCGGCCTCCTACGAGCAGTACTTC
TRBD1 TRBJ2-7 TRBV4-1 15 few CASSQNRDSSYEQYF TGCGCCAGCAGCCAAAACCGGGACAGCTCCTACGAGCAGTACTTC
NA TRBJ1-1 TRBV5-1 12 many CASKRANTEAFF TGCGCCAGCAAACGGGCAAACACTGAAGCTTTCTTT
NA TRBJ2-7 TRBV20-1 14 few CSARVVQGIGEQYF TGCAGTGCTAGAGTTGTCCAGGGAATCGGGGAGCAGTACTTC
NA TRBJ2-1 TRBV4-2 13 few CASSNQNDNEQFF TGTGCCAGCAGCAACCAAAACGACAATGAGCAGTTCTTC
NA TRBJ1-3 TRBV27 13 many CASSAVNGNTIYF TGTGCCAGCAGTGCAGTGAATGGAAACACCATATATTTT
NA TRBJ2-1 TRBV18 13 many CASSPSGVNEQFF TGTGCCAGCTCACCATCAGGGGTCAATGAGCAGTTCTTC
NA TRBJ2-3 TRBV19 18 NA CASSTDRLAAVPTDTQYF TGTGCCAGTAGTACTGACAGACTCGCAGCAGTGCCGACAGATACGCAGTATTTT
NA TRBJ1-2 TRBV6-1 12 many CASSESAWGYTF TGTGCCAGCAGTGAGTCCGCCTGGGGCTACACCTTC
TRBD1 TRBJ2-2 TRBV29-1 15 NA CSVPRDRAITGELFF TGCAGCGTTCCCCGGGACAGGGCTATCACCGGGGAGCTGTTTTTT
TRBD1 TRBJ2-6 TRBV11-2 15 many CASSSGQAEANVLTF TGTGCCAGCAGCTCGGGACAGGCGGAAGCCAACGTCCTGACTTTC
NA TRBJ1-1 TRBV4-3 14 NA CASSQGTGISEAFF TGCGCCAGCAGCCAAGGGACGGGTATCTCTGAAGCTTTCTTT
TRBD2 TRBJ2-5 TRBV4-1 15 NA CASSLKALAEETQYF TGCGCCAGCAGCCTGAAGGCCCTAGCGGAAGAGACCCAGTACTTC
TRBD1 TRBJ1-5 TRBV29-1 13 many CSVRQGLNQPQHF TGCAGCGTCCGACAGGGACTGAACCAGCCCCAGCATTTT
TRBD2 TRBJ2-7 TRBV25-1 16 many CASSAGRTGGPRKQYF TGTGCCAGCAGTGCTGGGAGGACGGGAGGGCCTCGTAAGCAGTACTTC
TRBD2 TRBJ2-1 TRBV20-1 14 many CSASPRLAFDEQFF TGCAGTGCGTCACCCCGACTAGCCTTTGATGAGCAGTTCTTC
NA TRBJ2-3 TRBV4-1 15 NA CASSQDPVSTDTQYF TGCGCCAGCAGCCAAGATCCTGTGAGCACAGATACGCAGTATTTT
NA TRBJ2-5 TRBV7-9 14 few CASSLARGQETQYF TGTGCCAGCAGCTTAGCGAGGGGCCAGGAGACCCAGTACTTC
NA TRBJ2-7 TRBV20-1 11 few CSARDGPEEYF TGCAGTGCTAGAGATGGCCCAGAGGAGTACTTC
NA TRBJ1-6 TRBV20-1 14 NA CSARGQGNNSPLHF TGCAGTGCTAGGGGTCAGGGAAATAATTCACCCCTCCACTTT
NA TRBJ2-7 TRBV2 14 many CASSDLQGRREQYF TGTGCCAGCAGTGACCTCCAGGGACGTCGGGAGCAGTACTTC
TRBD1 TRBJ2-4 TRBV20-1 14 few CSAYRGVAKNIQYF TGCAGTGCTTACAGGGGGGTAGCCAAAAACATTCAGTACTTC
TRBD1 TRBJ1-3 TRBV5-4 14 many CASSARTGANTIYF TGTGCCAGCAGCGCCAGGACAGGGGCCAACACCATATATTTT
NA TRBJ2-7 TRBV7-2 13 NA CASSLTPTYEQYF TGTGCCAGCAGCCTTACACCCACCTACGAGCAGTACTTC
TRBD1 TRBJ2-7 TRBV7-2 15 NA CASSLGGGPENEQYF TGTGCCAGCAGCTTAGGAGGGGGCCCCGAGAACGAGCAGTACTTC
NA TRBJ1-2 TRBV7-9 15 few CASRPKQDSNYGYTF TGTGCCAGCAGGCCAAAACAGGACTCTAACTATGGCTACACCTTC